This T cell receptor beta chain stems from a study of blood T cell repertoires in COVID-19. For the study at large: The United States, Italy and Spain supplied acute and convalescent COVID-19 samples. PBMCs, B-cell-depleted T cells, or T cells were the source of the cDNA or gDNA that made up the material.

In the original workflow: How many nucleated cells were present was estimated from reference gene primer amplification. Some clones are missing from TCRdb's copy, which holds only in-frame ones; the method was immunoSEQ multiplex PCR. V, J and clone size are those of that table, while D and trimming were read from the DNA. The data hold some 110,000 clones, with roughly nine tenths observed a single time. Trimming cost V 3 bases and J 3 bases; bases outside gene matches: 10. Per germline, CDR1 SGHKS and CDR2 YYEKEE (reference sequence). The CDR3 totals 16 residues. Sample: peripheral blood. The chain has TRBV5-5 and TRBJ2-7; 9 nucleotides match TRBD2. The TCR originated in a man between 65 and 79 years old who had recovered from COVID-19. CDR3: CASSYVTGLALYEQYF. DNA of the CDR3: TGTGCCAGCAGCTATGTCACGGGACTAGCACTCTACGAGCAGTACTTC.